Shown below are 6 T cell receptor beta chains from a single sample sequenced in a study of T cells in Graves' hyperthyroidism and ophthalmopathy. Amplification yielded TCR beta CDR3 regions, with RNA transcripts as the source. The primer set for the first-round RT-PCR of the TCR CDR3 was HTBI. TCRdb itself ran the multiplex PCR reads through MiXCR, one entry per CDR3 protein. The sample contains about 380,000 distinct CDR3 sequences, around 20% of which appear only once. The specimen was blood. Receptors originate from a young man with Graves' ophthalmopathy.

This clonotype showed up just a few times. The chain uses TRBV11-2 and TRBJ2-2; D unresolved. Germline CDR1 SGHAT, CDR2 FQNNGV. The CDR3 length is 13 residues. Deletions cut 5 bases from V and 7 bases from J, with 11 bases between. CDR3 DNA: TGTGCCAGCAGCCTGGGTATGGTCGGGGAGCTGTTTTTT. Translating gives CASSLGMVGELFF.

This clonotype was counted many times. The chain links TRBV13 to TRBJ2-7; 7 nucleotides align to TRBD1. In germline, CDR1 is PRHDT, CDR2 FYEKMQ (reference sequence). The CDR3 has 13 residues. The trim removed 5 bases at V and 5 bases at J, leaving 6 bases unmatched. The CDR3 loop reads CASSPGTANEQYF. CDR3 DNA sequence: TGTGCCAGCAGCCCCGGGACAGCCAACGAGCAGTACTTC.

The rearrangement links TRBV28 to TRBJ2-3; 9 positions agree with TRBD2. The V and J ends lost 6 bases and 4 bases, in that order; junction bases with no gene match: 11. This CDR3 region has 16 residues. CDR1 is MDHEN, CDR2 SYDVKM, per germline. CDR3 nucleotide sequence: TGTGCCAGCAGCGCCATAGCGGGAGAGGCGGCAGATACGCAGTATTTT. This sequence encodes CASSAIAGEAADTQYF.

Many counts were recorded for this clonotype. The chain uses TRBV12-3 or TRBV12-4 and TRBJ2-7, with 7 positions matching TRBD2. The CDR3 loop spans 12 amino acids. The ends lost 1 base at V and 7 bases at J; junction bases unmatched: 1. The CDR3: CASSLGTREQYF. The CDR3 coding sequence is TGTGCCAGCAGTTTAGGGACTAGGGAGCAGTACTTC.

The chain couples TRBV30 to TRBJ2-7; possible D gene TRBD1, 6 bases. CDR1 is GTSNPN, CDR2 SVGIG, per germline (reference sequence). CDR3 length equals 14 residues. V lost 4 bases and J lost 3, with 16 bases in between. The CDR3 loop is CAWIDRTRGYEQYF. The CDR3, as DNA: TGTGCCTGGATCGACAGGACGAGAGGCTACGAGCAGTACTTC.

This clonotype was detected a few times. The chain has TRBV13 and TRBJ2-1, with TRBD2 matching 10 bases. In germline, CDR1 is PRHDT, CDR2 FYEKMQ (reference sequence). V lost 6 bases to trimming and J lost 7 bases; unmatched junction nucleotides: 9. This CDR3 contains 15 residues. Written as DNA, the CDR3 is TGTGCCAGCAGAACCGGGACTAGCGTGGGTAATGAGCAGTTCTTC. Its translation is CASRTGTSVGNEQFF.